This is a list of T cell receptor beta chains from one sample in a study of STAT5B mutations in CD4+ large granular lymphocyte leukemia. TCRdb's copy holds only in-frame clones and misses some; the assay was immunoSEQ multiplex PCR. Of roughly 29,000 clones detected, about 77% appear once; the ten largest clones hold 3% to 3.5%. Input material: CD4+ T cells from blood buffy coats. These receptor sequences come from a human donor in good health. Each CDR3 is given with its conserved first and last residue. The order of the fields is clone size, D gene, J gene, CDR3 length, V gene, CDR3 protein, CDR3 DNA. D genes are given only for firm matches. A row's size may be missing; if present it is once, few, many or a size class.

- | - | TRBJ2-1 | 14 | TRBV19 | CASSPRRKANEQFF | TGTGCCAGTAGTCCCCGGAGGAAGGCCAATGAGCAGTTCTTC
- | - | TRBJ1-2 | 13 | TRBV7-9 | CASSLQGASGYTF | TGTGCCAGCAGCCTACAGGGCGCGTCCGGCTACACCTTC
few | - | TRBJ1-1 | 13 | TRBV5-4 | CASSLRENTEAFF | TGTGCCAGCAGCTTGAGGGAGAACACTGAAGCTTTCTTT
- | TRBD1 | TRBJ2-1 | 15 | TRBV9 | CASSSPGQGRNEQFF | TGTGCCAGCAGCAGCCCGGGACAGGGACGGAATGAGCAGTTCTTC
- | TRBD2 | TRBJ2-2 | 18 | TRBV12-5 | CASGLVLAGELMGGELFF | TGTGCTAGTGGTTTGGTACTAGCGGGAGAATTAATGGGCGGGGAGCTGTTTTTT
- | - | TRBJ1-1 | 15 | TRBV10-1 | CASSDSDGMNTEAFF | TGCGCCAGCAGTGATTCCGATGGTATGAACACTGAAGCTTTCTTT
- | TRBD2 | TRBJ2-7 | 14 | TRBV6-5 | CASRRTSGIYEQYF | TGTGCCAGCAGGAGGACTAGCGGGATCTACGAGCAGTACTTC
once | - | TRBJ2-5 | 15 | TRBV4-3 | CASSQDFRAWETQYF | TGCGCCAGCAGCCAAGACTTCAGGGCATGGGAGACCCAGTACTTC
- | - | TRBJ2-1 | 14 | TRBV11-3 | CASSLEGSYNEQFF | TGTGCCAGCAGCTTAGAGGGCTCCTACAATGAGCAGTTCTTC
- | - | TRBJ2-1 | 16 | TRBV5-1 | CASSLLSGDVNNEQFF | TGCGCCAGCAGCTTACTTAGCGGAGACGTAAACAATGAGCAGTTCTTC
medium-sized | - | TRBJ2-1 | 16 | TRBV7-2 | CASSLARGLLSNEQFF | TGTGCCAGCAGCTTAGCCCGGGGGCTGTTATCCAATGAGCAGTTCTTC
- | TRBD1 | TRBJ1-1 | 15 | TRBV11-2 | CASSLLTGGSTEAFF | TGTGCCAGCAGCTTGTTAACAGGGGGGTCCACTGAAGCTTTCTTT
- | TRBD2 | TRBJ2-1 | 15 | TRBV19 | CASSPSSGPYNEQFF | TGTGCCAGTAGCCCCTCTAGCGGGCCTTACAATGAGCAGTTCTTC
once | - | TRBJ2-1 | 12 | TRBV30 | CAWSVRVNEQFF | TGTGCCTGGAGTGTACGGGTCAATGAGCAGTTCTTC
- | - | TRBJ2-7 | 15 | TRBV5-3 | CARSCASFSPYEQYF | TGTGCCAGAAGCTGCGCCTCATTTAGTCCCTACGAGCAGTACTTC
- | - | TRBJ1-4 | 15 | TRBV27 | CASSLNSRRGEKLFF | TGTGCCAGCAGTTTAAATTCTCGTCGGGGTGAAAAACTGTTTTTT
few | - | TRBJ1-1 | 13 | TRBV19 | CASSQRATGSAFF | TGTGCCAGTTCCCAAAGGGCAACAGGGTCGGCTTTCTTT
few | - | TRBJ2-1 | 13 | TRBV5-5 | CASSFIRGGEQFF | TGTGCCAGCAGCTTCATCAGGGGGGGTGAGCAGTTCTTC
- | TRBD1 | TRBJ1-2 | 16 | TRBV4-3 | CASSQAYGQGDYGYTF | TGCGCCAGCAGCCAAGCATACGGACAGGGTGACTATGGCTACACCTTC
- | TRBD1 | TRBJ2-7 | 14 | TRBV7-2 | CASSLGQGAHEQYF | TGTGCCAGCAGCCTGGGACAGGGGGCTCACGAGCAGTACTTC
- | - | TRBJ1-2 | 14 | TRBV5-1 | CASSTDRANYGYTF | TGCGCCAGCAGCACGGACAGAGCTAACTATGGCTACACCTTC
- | TRBD1 | TRBJ1-5 | 16 | TRBV4-3 | CASSQDRRQGYQPQHF | TGCGCCAGCAGCCAAGATCGTCGACAGGGATATCAGCCCCAGCATTTT
- | - | TRBJ1-1 | 15 | TRBV14 | CASSLTGTTDTEAFF | TGTGCCAGCAGCCTTACCGGGACAACGGATACTGAAGCTTTCTTT
- | TRBD2 | TRBJ2-1 | 13 | TRBV6-1 | CASSEAGKRETFF | TGTGCCAGCAGTGAAGCAGGCAAGCGGGAGACGTTCTTC
- | - | TRBJ2-7 | 15 | TRBV7-2 | CASSLGAGIPLEQYF | TGTGCCAGCAGCTTAGGGGCAGGTATACCCCTCGAGCAGTACTTC
few | TRBD2 | TRBJ2-2 | 14 | TRBV2 | CASLLAAYTGELFF | TGTGCCAGCCTACTAGCGGCCTACACCGGGGAGCTGTTTTTT
few | - | TRBJ2-7 | 15 | TRBV6-6 | CASSYGQGIEYEQYF | TGTGCCAGCAGTTACGGGCAGGGGATTGAATACGAGCAGTACTTC
- | - | TRBJ1-1 | 15 | TRBV18 | CASSPVGGSGSEAFF | TGTGCCAGCTCACCGGTAGGGGGGTCTGGCTCTGAAGCTTTCTTT
- | - | TRBJ1-1 | 15 | TRBV5-1 | CASSKDDRRNTEAFF | TGCGCCAGCAGCAAGGATGACAGGAGGAACACTGAAGCTTTCTTT
- | - | TRBJ2-1 | 13 | TRBV7-2 | CASRGGLSLEQFF | TGTGCCAGCAGGGGCGGGTTGAGCCTTGAGCAGTTCTTC
- | - | TRBJ1-6 | 16 | TRBV7-2 | CASSLSSGGLNSPLHF | TGTGCCAGCAGCTTATCCTCGGGGGGCCTTAATTCACCCCTCCACTTT
once | - | TRBJ1-1 | 14 | TRBV9 | CASSVKAENTEAFF | TGTGCCAGCAGCGTAAAGGCAGAAAACACTGAAGCTTTCTTT
- | TRBD2 | TRBJ2-4 | 15 | TRBV6-1 | CASSVGAGGKNIQYF | TGTGCCAGCAGCGTAGGGGCGGGAGGCAAAAACATTCAGTACTTC
- | TRBD2 | TRBJ2-1 | 19 | TRBV9 | CASSVDGLAGGQGRNEQFF | TGTGCCAGCAGCGTAGACGGACTAGCGGGAGGCCAAGGACGCAATGAGCAGTTCTTC
- | - | TRBJ2-7 | 14 | TRBV2 | CASSETRVTYEQYF | TGTGCCAGCAGTGAAACCAGGGTCACCTACGAGCAGTACTTC
- | TRBD1 | TRBJ2-5 | 14 | TRBV11-2 | CASSDRGQGETQYF | TGTGCCAGCAGCGATCGCGGACAGGGGGAGACCCAGTACTTC
- | TRBD1 | TRBJ2-3 | 15 | TRBV6-1 | CASSERTGVTDTQYF | TGTGCCAGCAGTGAAAGGACAGGAGTCACAGATACGCAGTATTTT
- | - | TRBJ2-1 | 11 | TRBV5-1 | CASRVKNEQFF | TGCGCCAGCAGAGTTAAAAATGAGCAGTTCTTC
- | - | TRBJ2-1 | 14 | TRBV7-2 | CASSLVPTYNEQFF | TGTGCCAGCAGCTTAGTCCCTACCTACAATGAGCAGTTCTTC
- | - | TRBJ2-5 | 16 | TRBV5-5 | CASSFYSGHFQETQYF | TGTGCCAGCAGCTTTTACTCGGGACACTTCCAAGAGACCCAGTACTTC
- | - | TRBJ1-2 | 15 | TRBV6-1 | CASSEALSLSYGYTF | TGTGCCAGCAGTGAAGCGCTCAGTCTTAGCTATGGCTACACCTTC
- | TRBD1 | TRBJ2-1 | 14 | TRBV5-1 | CASSVQGAGNEQFF | TGCGCCAGCAGCGTGCAGGGGGCGGGCAATGAGCAGTTCTTC
- | - | TRBJ2-5 | 13 | TRBV7-2 | CASSLAQGGTQYF | TGTGCCAGCAGCTTAGCGCAGGGTGGGACCCAGTACTTC
few | TRBD1 | TRBJ1-2 | 14 | TRBV5-1 | CASSLGQGLGGYTF | TGCGCCAGCAGCTTGGGACAGGGGCTAGGAGGCTACACCTTC
- | - | TRBJ1-2 | 15 | TRBV30 | CAWSTPPRGSYGYTF | TGTGCCTGGAGTACACCACCGCGGGGGTCCTACGGCTACACCTTC
- | - | TRBJ1-2 | 13 | TRBV2 | CASSDLGAYGYTF | TGTGCCAGCAGTGACCTGGGTGCCTATGGCTACACCTTC
- | - | TRBJ1-5 | 14 | TRBV5-6 | CASSSGQFNQPQHF | TGTGCCAGCAGCTCAGGACAGTTCAATCAGCCCCAGCATTTT
- | TRBD1 | TRBJ2-7 | 15 | TRBV5-4 | CASSLTGQSRYEQYF | TGTGCCAGCAGCTTGACGGGACAGAGCCGCTACGAGCAGTACTTC
- | TRBD1 | TRBJ2-7 | 14 | TRBV7-2 | CASSGNRGPYEQYF | TGTGCCAGCAGCGGAAACAGGGGGCCCTACGAGCAGTACTTC
- | TRBD2 | TRBJ2-7 | 16 | TRBV6-1 | CAISGPREGLTYEQYF | TGTGCCATCAGTGGACCGCGGGAGGGCCTCACCTACGAGCAGTACTTC
- | - | TRBJ2-1 | 12 | TRBV6-5 | CASANFLPEQFF | TGTGCCAGTGCGAATTTCCTCCCTGAGCAGTTCTTC
- | - | TRBJ2-2 | 12 | TRBV6-5 | CASAPTTGELFF | TGTGCCAGCGCCCCAACGACCGGGGAGCTGTTTTTT
- | - | TRBJ1-5 | 15 | TRBV7-2 | CASSTTGFGNQPQHF | TGTGCCAGCAGTACAACAGGGTTTGGGAATCAGCCCCAGCATTTT
- | - | TRBJ1-2 | 12 | TRBV29-1 | CSVEDKHYGYTF | TGCAGCGTTGAAGACAAGCACTATGGCTACACCTTC
- | - | TRBJ2-7 | 12 | TRBV30 | CAWTRTGGEQYF | TGTGCCTGGACCCGTACTGGGGGGGAGCAGTACTTC
few | - | TRBJ1-6 | 14 | TRBV7-9 | CASSLSGNHSPLHF | TGTGCCAGCAGCTTATCAGGGAACCATTCACCCCTCCACTTT
- | - | TRBJ1-1 | 17 | TRBV4-1 | CASSQPMGILGSTEAFF | TGCGCCAGCAGCCAACCTATGGGAATCCTAGGATCCACTGAAGCTTTCTTT
- | - | TRBJ1-2 | 15 | TRBV19 | CASTERNRVYYGYTF | TGTGCCAGTACCGAACGGAACAGGGTTTACTATGGCTACACCTTC
- | TRBD1 | TRBJ2-1 | 16 | TRBV5-5 | CASSLAGTGTYNEQFF | TGTGCCAGCAGCTTGGCCGGGACAGGGACATACAATGAGCAGTTCTTC